Listed here are 25 T cell receptor beta chains from one sample, sequenced in a study of blood T cell repertoires in COVID-19. Sequencing used immunoSEQ multiplex PCR; TCRdb keeps in-frame clones, though not all of them. This table holds around 300,000 clones, about nine tenths found once. Specimen: PBMCs or T cells enriched from blood (not recorded which). The receptors stem from a woman between 55 and 75 years old who had recovered from COVID-19.

The chain combines TRBV15 with TRBJ1-5, with D maybe TRBD1 (5 bases). The CDR3 is 16 amino acids. Looked up from germline, CDR1 is LNHNV and CDR2 is YYDKDF (reference sequence). The V gene lost 4 bases and the J gene lost 1 base, with 14 bases spanning the gap. The DNA of the CDR3 is TGTGCCACCAGCAACTATGCTGGGGCCAGCAATCAGCCCCAGCATTTT. Protein product: CATSNYAGASNQPQHF.

The chain carries TRBV3-1 (or the pseudogene TRBV3-2) and TRBJ2-4; a weak D match, TRBD2 (5 bases). Trimming took 1 base from V and 1 from J, leaving 14 bases between them. CDR1 and CDR2 (germline): LGHDT, YNNKEL (reference sequence). The CDR3 spans 17 residues. The DNA for the CDR3 is TGTGCCAGCAGCCAAGGATTGGGGAGAGCGGCCAAAAACATTCAGTACTTC. This encodes CASSQGLGRAAKNIQYF.

V is TRBV28 and J is TRBJ1-2; TRBD1 matches 7 bases. Germline lookup yields CDR1 MDHEN and CDR2 SYDVKM. J gave up 4 bases and V 4 bases, and 12 bases lay outside the gene matches. The CDR3 totals 16 residues. DNA for the CDR3: TGTGCCAGCAGTTCCGCTGGGACAGCTTCGGGCTATGGCTACACCTTC. Amino acids: CASSSAGTASGYGYTF.

This clone has more than one count but fewer than ten. The rearrangement uses TRBV27 and TRBJ2-1; TRBD1 agrees at 7 bases. Germline assignment: CDR1 MNHEY and CDR2 SMNVEV (reference sequence). CDR3 length: 14 amino acids. Losses at the gene ends were 7 bases for V and 2 bases for J; bases not matched to a gene: 5. CDR3 amino acids: CASKIQGPYNEQFF. The CDR3 nucleotides are TGTGCCAGCAAGATACAGGGGCCCTACAATGAGCAGTTCTTC.

This clone was picked up one time. CDR3 amino acids: CASSPGSDSNYGYTF. The CDR3 nucleotides read TGCGCCAGCAGCCCCGGGTCGGATTCTAACTATGGCTACACCTTC. The chain recombines TRBV10-1 with TRBJ1-2; no definite D call. Germline V CDR1 and CDR2: WNHNN, SYGVQD (reference sequence). Deletions cut 6 bases from V and 0 bases from J, with 14 bases between. This CDR3 contains 15 residues.

This chain links TRBV12-3 or TRBV12-4 with TRBJ1-1; D is possibly TRBD1 (6 bases). The CDR3 covers 13 residues. Trimming took off 4 bases at V and 4 bases at J, with 10 bases between the two ends. CDR3 residues: CASSSGVVTEAFF. CDR3 sequence (DNA): TGTGCCAGCAGTTCAGGGGTAGTCACTGAAGCTTTCTTT.

The sample holds one count of this clone. The CDR3 loop is CASSAGTGYEQYF. Written as DNA, the CDR3 is TGTGCCAGTAGTGCGGGGACGGGCTACGAGCAGTACTTC. The V and J genes are TRBV19 and TRBJ2-7, with D possibly TRBD2 on 6 matching bases. The CDR3 length is 13 residues. Trimming shortened V by 5 bases and J by 3 bases, and 11 bases separated the two germline ends. Per germline, CDR1 LNHDA and CDR2 SQIVND (reference sequence).

V is TRBV4-1 and J is TRBJ2-7, with TRBD2 matching over 13 bases. The J segment lost 4 bases and the V segment lost 4 bases, leaving 7 bases of the junction unmatched. From germline, CDR1 is MGHRA and CDR2 YSYEKL. The CDR3 has 16 amino acids. CDR3 residues: CASSRTSGRAEYEQYF. The CDR3 DNA reads as TGCGCCAGCAGCCGCACTAGCGGGAGGGCCGAGTACGAGCAGTACTTC.

This sequence joins TRBV7-8 and TRBJ2-3, with 7 bases identical to TRBD1. CDR1 and CDR2 (germline): SGHVS, FQNEAQ. CDR3 size: 15 residues. J was trimmed by 1 base and V by 4 bases; bases with no gene match: 5. The CDR3 reads CASSSTGAGTDTQYF. CDR3 sequence (DNA): TGTGCCAGCAGCTCTACAGGGGCCGGCACAGATACGCAGTATTTT.

The chain recombines TRBV5-6 with TRBJ1-2; D is possibly TRBD1 (6 bases). Trimming took 5 bases from V and 4 from J, leaving 21 bases between them. This CDR3 has 16 residues. Germline loops: CDR1 SGHDT, CDR2 YYEEEE. The CDR3 nucleotides read TGTGCCAGCAGTCCTCGGGGGGCAGTGGTAGGCTATGGCTACACCTTC. This gives the protein CASSPRGAVVGYGYTF.

V is TRBV28 and J is TRBJ1-1; no definite D call. Germline V lookup: CDR1 MDHEN, CDR2 SYDVKM. Trimming stripped 6 bases from V and 4 bases from J, with 9 bases between. The length of the CDR3 is 12 residues. CDR3 residues: CASRTWSTEAFF. DNA of the CDR3: TGTGCCAGCAGAACTTGGAGCACTGAAGCTTTCTTT.

This clone was counted only a few times. Compared with germline, one end of the junction differs, possibly owing to a read error. This chain links TRBV15 with TRBJ2-2; TRBD2 aligns across 13 bases. The CDR3 spans 18 residues. Germline V CDR1 and CDR2: LNHNV, YYDKDF (reference sequence). The CDR3 nucleotides are TGTGCCACCAGCGGAGAGAGCAGACTAGCGGGAGGAGGCGGGGAGCTGTTTTTT. This gives the protein CATSGESRLAGGGGELFF.

The chain carries TRBV5-8 and TRBJ1-2, with 10 bases that match TRBD1. J was trimmed by 8 bases and V by 4 bases; bases with no gene match: 11. The CDR3 loop spans 15 amino acids. In germline, CDR1 is SGHTS, CDR2 YDEGEE. Here the CDR3 DNA reads TGTGCCAGCAGCCCACCCCGACAGGGGGCGCACGGCTACACCTTC. Residues: CASSPPRQGAHGYTF.

The CDR3 nucleotides read TGTGCCAGCATTTCGGGGGGCGGAATAGGAAACACCATATATTTT. Translated, it gives CASISGGGIGNTIYF. The J gene is TRBJ1-3, the V gene TRBV6-5, with TRBD1 as a possible D gene (6 bases). The CDR3 totals 15 residues. V was trimmed by 7 bases and J by 4 bases, leaving 17 bases between them. Germline-derived CDR1 and CDR2 are MNHEY and SVGAGI.

The gene calls are TRBV7-6 and TRBJ1-1; D might be TRBD1 (6 bases). Trimming pared 7 bases from V and 0 bases from J, leaving 15 bases between. The CDR3 totals 15 residues. Germline values: CDR1 SGHVS, CDR2 FNYEAQ. CDR3 bases: TGTGCCAGCAAAGGGGGTCAGGGTTTGAACACTGAAGCTTTCTTT. Translation gives CASKGGQGLNTEAFF.

The chain couples TRBV2 to TRBJ2-7; TRBD2 agrees at 14 bases. The CDR3 contains 18 residues. V was clipped by 10 bases and J by 4 bases; unmatched bases: 18. The germline gives CDR1 SNHLY, CDR2 FYNNEI. The DNA of the CDR3 is TGTGCCACCTTCTCCCCGCCGACTAGCGGGAGGGATAGGTACGAGCAGTACTTC. Protein product: CATFSPPTSGRDRYEQYF.

The V gene is TRBV11-2, the J gene TRBJ2-7; the D gene is possibly TRBD2 (6 bases). V lost 5 bases to trimming and J lost 4 bases, with 15 bases between them. Germline V gives CDR1 SGHAT, CDR2 FQNNGV. The CDR3 is made up of 14 amino acids. CDR3 sequence: CASSPIGTQYEQYF. Written as DNA, the CDR3 is TGTGCCAGCAGCCCCATCGGGACTCAATACGAGCAGTACTTC.

The rearrangement joins TRBV29-1 to TRBJ2-1; D is perhaps TRBD1 (6 bases). The CDR3 spans 12 residues. The germline V gene has CDR1 SQVTM and CDR2 ANQGSEA. V was pared by 4 bases and J by 4 bases, with 8 bases between. The CDR3: CSVAGQYNEQFF. CDR3 sequence (DNA): TGCAGCGTTGCCGGACAGTACAATGAGCAGTTCTTC.

This clone was seen more than once but under ten times. The rearrangement joins TRBV9 to TRBJ2-2, with 8 nucleotides matching TRBD2. The V segment lost 4 bases and the J segment 7 bases; nucleotides outside the gene matches: 3. CDR3 length: 13 residues. Looked up from germline, CDR1 is SGDLS and CDR2 is YYNGEE. The CDR3 DNA follows: TGTGCCAGCAGCCCTAGCGGGCGCGGGGAGCTGTTTTTT. This codes for CASSPSGRGELFF.

This sequence joins TRBV9 and TRBJ2-5, with 7 bases matching TRBD2. V gave up 0 bases and J gave up 4 bases; unmatched junction bases: 9. Germline CDR1 is SGDLS and CDR2 is YYNGEE. The CDR3 runs 16 residues. The CDR3 region is CASSVEGGGIGETQYF. CDR3 coding DNA: TGTGCCAGCAGCGTAGAAGGCGGGGGAATCGGAGAGACCCAGTACTTC.

The rearrangement uses TRBV2 and TRBJ1-1; no clear D gene. CDR3 length: 14 residues. V lost 6 bases to trimming and J lost 0 bases, with 11 bases between them. Germline V gene sequence: CDR1 SNHLY, CDR2 FYNNEI. In DNA, the CDR3 is TGTGCCAGCAGAGAGAGTGAAATGAACACTGAAGCTTTCTTT. It is translated as CASRESEMNTEAFF.

The chain is built from TRBV7-2 and TRBJ1-3, with a weak D call TRBD1 (5 bases). Trimming took off 4 bases at V and 0 bases at J, with 19 bases between the two ends. CDR1 and CDR2 (germline): SGHTA, FQGNSA. The CDR3 has 18 residues. In nucleotides, the CDR3 is TGTGCCAGCAGCTCCTTTCCGACAGTCAGCCCCTCTGGAAACACCATATATTTT. Its translation: CASSSFPTVSPSGNTIYF.

The chain links TRBV29-1 to TRBJ2-5, with D possibly TRBD2 on 6 matching bases. Germline CDR1 reads SQVTM; CDR2 reads ANQGSEA. The CDR3 totals 13 residues. Trimming stripped 2 bases from V and 1 base from J, with 8 bases between. Here the CDR3 reads CSVERGFQETQYF. In DNA, the CDR3 is TGCAGCGTTGAACGGGGGTTCCAAGAGACCCAGTACTTC.

A single count supports this clone. The chain couples TRBV2 to TRBJ1-5; 8 bases are a match to TRBD1. The V gene end was trimmed by 3 bases and the J gene end by 4 bases; junction bases not matched to a gene: 5. CDR3 length: 15 amino acids. Germline V CDR1 and CDR2: SNHLY, FYNNEI. CDR3 DNA sequence: TGTGCCAGCAGTGAGGGACAGGCTGGAAATCAGCCCCAGCATTTT. It yields the protein CASSEGQAGNQPQHF.

This rearrangement joins TRBV9 to TRBJ1-3; 9 bases line up with TRBD1. The CDR3 totals 17 residues. CDR1 is SGDLS and CDR2 is YYNGEE in the germline V gene. With 1 base clipped from V and 4 bases from J, the junction kept 9 bases outside the gene matches. CDR3 amino acids: CASSVTPQGASGNTIYF. The CDR3 DNA follows: TGTGCCAGCAGCGTAACCCCACAGGGGGCTTCGGGAAACACCATATATTTT. The complete variable domain, with remaining parts taken from reference TRBV9 and TRBJ1-3, reads DSGVTQTPKHLITATGQRVTLRCSPRSGDLSVYWYQQSLDQGLQFLIQYYNGEERAKGNILERFSAQQFPDLHSELNLSSLELGDSALYFCASSVTPQGASGNTIYFGEGSWLTVV.